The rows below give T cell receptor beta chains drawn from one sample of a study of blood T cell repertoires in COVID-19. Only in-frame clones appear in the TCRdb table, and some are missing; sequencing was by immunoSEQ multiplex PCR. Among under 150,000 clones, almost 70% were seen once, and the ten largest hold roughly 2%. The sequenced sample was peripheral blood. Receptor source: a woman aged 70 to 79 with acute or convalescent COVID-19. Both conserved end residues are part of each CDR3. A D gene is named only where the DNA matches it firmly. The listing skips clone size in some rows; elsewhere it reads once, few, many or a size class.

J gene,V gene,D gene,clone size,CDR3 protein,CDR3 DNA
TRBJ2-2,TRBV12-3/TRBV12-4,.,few,CASSLDSGGELFF,TGTGCCAGCAGTTTAGATTCGGGCGGGGAGCTGTTTTTT
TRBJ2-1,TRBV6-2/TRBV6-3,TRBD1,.,CASSPGTGRVGEQFF,TGTGCCAGCAGCCCCGGGACAGGGCGCGTTGGTGAGCAGTTCTTC
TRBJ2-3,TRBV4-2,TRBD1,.,CASSLQGDTDTQYF,TGTGCCAGCAGCCTTCAGGGGGACACAGATACGCAGTATTTT
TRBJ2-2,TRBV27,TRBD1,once,CASRVTGGTGELFF,TGTGCCAGCCGCGTGACAGGGGGCACCGGGGAGCTGTTTTTT
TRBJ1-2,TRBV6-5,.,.,CASFSRASYGYTF,TGTGCCAGCTTCAGCAGGGCCTCCTATGGCTACACCTTC
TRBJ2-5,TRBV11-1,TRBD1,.,CASSLQGTETQYF,TGTGCCAGCAGCCTACAGGGGACAGAGACCCAGTACTTC
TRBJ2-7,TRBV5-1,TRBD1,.,CASSLIQGAREQYF,TGCGCCAGCAGCTTGATACAGGGGGCAAGGGAGCAGTACTTC
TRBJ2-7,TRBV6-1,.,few,CASSEAILLVSPLDEQYF,TGTGCCAGCAGTGAAGCGATCCTCTTAGTTAGCCCACTTGACGAGCAGTACTTC
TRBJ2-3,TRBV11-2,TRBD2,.,CASSLQRGGGTDTQYF,TGTGCCAGCAGCTTACAGCGGGGGGGCGGGACAGATACGCAGTATTTT
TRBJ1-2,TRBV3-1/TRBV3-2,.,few,CASSQAAGTLNYGYTF,TGTGCCAGCAGCCAAGCAGCAGGGACTCTCAACTATGGCTACACCTTC
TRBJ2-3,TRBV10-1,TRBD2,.,CASSEKAGGVTDTQYF,TGCGCCAGCAGTGAGAAGGCGGGGGGGGTCACAGATACGCAGTATTTT
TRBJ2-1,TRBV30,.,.,CAVSFSYNEQFF,TGTGCCGTCTCCTTCTCCTACAATGAGCAGTTCTTC
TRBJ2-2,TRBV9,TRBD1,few,CASSATQGTVNTGELFF,TGTGCCAGCAGCGCGACACAGGGGACGGTCAACACCGGGGAGCTGTTTTTT